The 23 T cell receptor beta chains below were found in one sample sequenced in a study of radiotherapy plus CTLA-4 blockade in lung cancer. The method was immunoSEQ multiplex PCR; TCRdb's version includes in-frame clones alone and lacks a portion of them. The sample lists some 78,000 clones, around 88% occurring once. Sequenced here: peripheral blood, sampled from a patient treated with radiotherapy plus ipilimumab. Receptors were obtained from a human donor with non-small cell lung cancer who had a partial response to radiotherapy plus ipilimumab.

In nucleotides, the CDR3 is TGTGCCAGCAGCTTCCCCGGGTTTAATGAGCAGTTCTTC. It encodes CASSFPGFNEQFF. The chain joins TRBV11-2 to TRBJ2-1; D gene ambiguous. Germline assignment: CDR1 SGHAT and CDR2 FQNNGV. This CDR3 is 13 amino acids long. V gave up 3 bases and J gave up 7 bases, with 10 bases separating them.

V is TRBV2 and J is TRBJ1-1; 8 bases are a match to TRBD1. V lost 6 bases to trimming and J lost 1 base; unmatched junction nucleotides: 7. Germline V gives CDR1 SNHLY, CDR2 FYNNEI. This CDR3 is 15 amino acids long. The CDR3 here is CASSPTGGENTEAFF. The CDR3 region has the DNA TGTGCCAGCAGCCCAACAGGGGGGGAGAACACTGAAGCTTTCTTT. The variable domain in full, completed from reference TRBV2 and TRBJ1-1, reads EPEVTQTPSHQVTQMGQEVILRCVPISNHLYFYWYRQILGQKVEFLVSFYNNEISEKSEIFDDQFSVERPDGSNFTLKIRSTKLEDSAMYFCASSPTGGENTEAFFGQGTRLTVV.

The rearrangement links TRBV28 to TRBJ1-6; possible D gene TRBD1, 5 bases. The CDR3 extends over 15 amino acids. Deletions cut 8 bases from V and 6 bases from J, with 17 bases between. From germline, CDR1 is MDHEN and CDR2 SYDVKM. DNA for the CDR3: TGTGCCAGCCGACTCCCAGGGCAGGGTAATTCACCCCTCCACTTT. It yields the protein CASRLPGQGNSPLHF.

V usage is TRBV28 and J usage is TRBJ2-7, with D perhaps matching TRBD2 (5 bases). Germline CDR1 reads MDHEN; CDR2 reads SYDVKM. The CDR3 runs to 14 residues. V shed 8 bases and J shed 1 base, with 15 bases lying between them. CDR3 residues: CASRERGRSYEQYV. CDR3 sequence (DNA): TGTGCCAGCCGAGAAAGAGGGAGATCCTACGAGCAGTACGTC.

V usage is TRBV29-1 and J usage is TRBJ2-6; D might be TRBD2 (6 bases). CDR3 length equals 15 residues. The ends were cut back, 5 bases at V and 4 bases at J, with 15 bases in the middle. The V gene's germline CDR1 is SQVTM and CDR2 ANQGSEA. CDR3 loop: CSVRSRRGGANVLTF. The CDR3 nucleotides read TGCAGCGTTCGGTCGCGGCGGGGAGGGGCCAACGTCCTGACTTTC.

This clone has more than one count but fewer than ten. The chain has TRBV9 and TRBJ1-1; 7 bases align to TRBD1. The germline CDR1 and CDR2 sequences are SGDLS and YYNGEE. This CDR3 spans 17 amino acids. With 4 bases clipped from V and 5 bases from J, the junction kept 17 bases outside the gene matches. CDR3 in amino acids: CASSPRPTGKIRTEAFF. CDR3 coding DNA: TGTGCCAGCAGCCCCCGCCCGACAGGGAAGATACGGACTGAAGCTTTCTTT.

CDR3 in DNA: TGCAGCGTTGAAAGTTGGGGACTAGCGGAAAATGAGCAGTTCTTC. This encodes CSVESWGLAENEQFF. The genes are TRBV29-1 and TRBJ2-1; 11 bases map to TRBD2. The junction had 7 bases not matched to a gene; V was cut back by 2 bases and J by 7 bases. Germline values: CDR1 SQVTM, CDR2 ANQGSEA. The CDR3 loop spans 15 amino acids.

CDR3 amino acids: CASSQEGTEGRLFF. CDR3 nucleotides: TGCGCCAGCAGCCAAGAAGGGACGGAGGGAAGGCTGTTTTTT. The genes are TRBV4-3 and TRBJ1-4, with a weak D call TRBD1 (5 bases). CDR1 and CDR2 (germline): LGHNA, YSLEER. This CDR3 contains 14 residues. The germline V and J ends were trimmed by 0 bases and 14 bases, with 16 bases remaining between them.

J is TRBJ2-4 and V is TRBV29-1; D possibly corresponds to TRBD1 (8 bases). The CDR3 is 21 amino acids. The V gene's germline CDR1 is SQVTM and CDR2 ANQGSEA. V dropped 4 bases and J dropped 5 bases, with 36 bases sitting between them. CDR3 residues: CSVGKGGSGRGLGGGQNIQYF. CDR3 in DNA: TGCAGCGTTGGGAAAGGAGGGTCGGGCAGGGGGCTGGGGGGGGGCCAAAACATTCAGTACTTC.

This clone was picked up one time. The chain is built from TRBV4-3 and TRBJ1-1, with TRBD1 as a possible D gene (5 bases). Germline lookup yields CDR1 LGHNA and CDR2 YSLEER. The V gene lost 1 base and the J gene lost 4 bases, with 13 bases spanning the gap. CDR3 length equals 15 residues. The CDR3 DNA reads TGCGCCAGCAGCCAAGCACAGGCGCTGGGCACTGAAGCTTTCTTT. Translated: CASSQAQALGTEAFF.

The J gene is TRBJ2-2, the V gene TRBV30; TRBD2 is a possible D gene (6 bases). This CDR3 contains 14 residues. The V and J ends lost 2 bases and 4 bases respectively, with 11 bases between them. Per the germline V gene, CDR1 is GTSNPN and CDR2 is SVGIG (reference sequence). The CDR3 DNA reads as TGTGCCTGGAGTAGAGCGGGTAGCACCGGGGAGCTGTTTTTT. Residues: CAWSRAGSTGELFF.

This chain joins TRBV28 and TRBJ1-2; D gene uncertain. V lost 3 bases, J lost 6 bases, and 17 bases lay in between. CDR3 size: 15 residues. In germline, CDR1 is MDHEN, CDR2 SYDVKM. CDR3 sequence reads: CASSLVSAQRNGYTF. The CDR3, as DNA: TGTGCCAGCAGTTTGGTGTCGGCGCAGAGGAATGGCTACACCTTC.

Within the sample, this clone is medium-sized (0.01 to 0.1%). CDR3 nucleotide sequence: TGTGCCAGTAGTCCACGGACAGTAGAAGAGACCCAGTACTTC. The encoded protein is CASSPRTVEETQYF. The rearrangement links TRBV19 to TRBJ2-5; tentatively, D is TRBD1 (6 bases). V dropped 5 bases and J dropped 3 bases, with 13 bases sitting between them. The CDR3 is 14 residues long. Germline loops: CDR1 LNHDA, CDR2 SQIVND (reference sequence).

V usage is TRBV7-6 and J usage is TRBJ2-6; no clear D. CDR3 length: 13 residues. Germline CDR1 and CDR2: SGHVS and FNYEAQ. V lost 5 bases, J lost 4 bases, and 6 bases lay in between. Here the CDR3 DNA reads TGTGCCAGCAGCCTCGGGGGGGCCAACGTCCTGACTTTC. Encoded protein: CASSLGGANVLTF.

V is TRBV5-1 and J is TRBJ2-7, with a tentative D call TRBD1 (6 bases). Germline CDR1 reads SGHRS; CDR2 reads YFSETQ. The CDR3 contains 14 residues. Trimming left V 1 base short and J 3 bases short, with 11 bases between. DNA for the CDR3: TGCGCCAGCAGCTTGATCGCAGGGGACTACGAGCAGTACTTC. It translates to CASSLIAGDYEQYF.

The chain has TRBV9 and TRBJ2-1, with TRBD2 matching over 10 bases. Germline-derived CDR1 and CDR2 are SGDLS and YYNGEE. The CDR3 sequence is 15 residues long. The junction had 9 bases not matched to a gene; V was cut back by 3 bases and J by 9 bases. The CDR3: CASSEGVAGGGEQFF. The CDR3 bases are TGTGCCAGCAGCGAGGGAGTAGCGGGAGGAGGTGAGCAGTTCTTC.

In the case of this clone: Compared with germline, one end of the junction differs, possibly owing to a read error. The CDR3 region is CASSLDPGPKETQYF. The CDR3 DNA reads TGTGCTAGCAGCTTAGACCCAGGGCCAAAAGAGACCCAGTACTTC. The rearrangement uses TRBV7-7 and TRBJ2-5; tentative D call: TRBD1 (5 bases). Germline CDR1 reads SSHAT; CDR2 reads FNYEAQ (reference sequence). The CDR3 is 15 amino acids.

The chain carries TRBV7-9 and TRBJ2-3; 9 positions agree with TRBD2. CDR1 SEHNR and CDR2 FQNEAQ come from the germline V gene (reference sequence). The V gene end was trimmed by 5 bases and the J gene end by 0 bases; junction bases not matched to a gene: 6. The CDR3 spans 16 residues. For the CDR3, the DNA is TGTGCCAGCAGCCGAAGGACTAGCGAGAGCACAGATACGCAGTATTTT. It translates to CASSRRTSESTDTQYF.

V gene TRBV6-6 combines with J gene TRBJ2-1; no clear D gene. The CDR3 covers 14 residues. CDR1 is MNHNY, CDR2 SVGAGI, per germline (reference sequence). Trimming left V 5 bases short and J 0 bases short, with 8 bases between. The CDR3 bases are TGTGCCAGCAGTCCTCTAAGCTCCTACAATGAGCAGTTCTTC. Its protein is CASSPLSSYNEQFF.

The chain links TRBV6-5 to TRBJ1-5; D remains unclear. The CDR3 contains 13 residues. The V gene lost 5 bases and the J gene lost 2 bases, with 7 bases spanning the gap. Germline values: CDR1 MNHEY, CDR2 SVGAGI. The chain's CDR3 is CASSPPGNQPQHF. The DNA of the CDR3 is TGTGCCAGCAGTCCCCCGGGCAATCAGCCCCAGCATTTT.

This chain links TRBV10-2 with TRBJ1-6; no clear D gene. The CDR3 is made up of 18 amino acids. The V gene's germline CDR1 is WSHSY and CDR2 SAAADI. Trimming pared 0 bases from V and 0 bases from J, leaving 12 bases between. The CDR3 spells CASSESISGSSYNSPLHF. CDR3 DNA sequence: TGCGCCAGCAGTGAGTCTATAAGCGGGAGCTCCTATAATTCACCCCTCCACTTT.

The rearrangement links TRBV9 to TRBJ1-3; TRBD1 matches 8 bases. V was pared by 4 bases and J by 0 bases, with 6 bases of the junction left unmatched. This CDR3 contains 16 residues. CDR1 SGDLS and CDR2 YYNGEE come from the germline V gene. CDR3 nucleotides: TGTGCCAGCAGCCCGGGACAGGCCAGCTCTGGAAACACCATATATTTT. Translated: CASSPGQASSGNTIYF.

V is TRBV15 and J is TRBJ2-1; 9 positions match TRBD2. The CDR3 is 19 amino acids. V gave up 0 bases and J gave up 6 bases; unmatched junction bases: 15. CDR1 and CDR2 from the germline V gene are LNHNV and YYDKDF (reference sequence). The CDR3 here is CATSREFSKLSSGANEQFF. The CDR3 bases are TGTGCCACCAGCAGAGAGTTTAGTAAGTTGTCTAGCGGGGCCAATGAGCAGTTCTTC.